This TCR beta chain came from a study of spatial heterogeneity in lung cancer. This clonotype has only a few counts. Time point: blood at routine non-recurrence follow-up after resection. Via MiXCR, TCRdb re-called the 5' RACE reads, giving one row per CDR3 protein. There are approximately 110,000 distinct CDR3 sequences in the sample; approximately 10% occur only once, and approximately 24% lies in the top ten. The TCR was taken from a female donor with early-stage non-small cell lung cancer. This specimen was PBMCs, taken at follow-up.

Written as DNA, the CDR3 is TGCAGTGTTCCGACAGACTACAATGAGCAGTTCTTC. This gives the protein CSVPTDYNEQFF. This sequence joins TRBV20-1 and TRBJ2-1; D possibly corresponds to TRBD1 (5 bases). Germline V lookup: CDR1 DFQATT, CDR2 SNEGSKA (reference sequence). Trimming stripped 7 bases from V and 3 bases from J, with 10 bases between. The length of the CDR3 is 12 residues.